The next 17 T cell receptor beta chains were all read from a single sample in a study of human T cells and chemical hapten exposure (dated by TCRdb to the early 2020s). The time point tag for this specimen amounts to: patch test 1, 2 weeks after DPC sensitization. The sample's treatment or condition, from its label and the paper: therapeutic diphenylcyclopropenone sensitization with weekly scalp DPC. The method was RACE. The instrument given in TCRdb is NextSeq 500. TCRdb trimmed the raw reads at Q25, called clones with MiXCR and kept productive beta chains. Rows merge per CDR3 protein into single entries with the most common DNA and genes. In all, the sample holds around 110,000 distinct CDR3 sequences, and 12% of those were seen once. The biggest ten clones account for roughly 1.5% of the sample. Material: whole blood, obtained in connection with sensitization to the hapten diphenylcyclopropenone (DPC). The receptor set was obtained from a woman in her fifties or sixties with alopecia areata. Some clones in this sample may be carry-over from other donors' samples.

This clonotype was observed many times. The chain carries TRBV28 and TRBJ2-7; 11 bases are shared with TRBD2. Germline V gene sequence: CDR1 MDHEN, CDR2 SYDVKM. V lost 3 bases to trimming and J lost 2 bases; unmatched junction nucleotides: 18. The CDR3 totals 20 residues. CDR3 nucleotides: TGTGCCAGCAGTTTCCCATATTTGGGAACTAGCGGGAGAGCCCCCTACGAGCAGTACTTC. Translation gives CASSFPYLGTSGRAPYEQYF.

The V call is TRBV28, the J call TRBJ2-7, with TRBD1 matching over 8 bases. Per germline, CDR1 MDHEN and CDR2 SYDVKM. The length of the CDR3 is 13 residues. V lost 6 bases and J lost 4; bases outside the gene matches: 5. The DNA for the CDR3 is TGTGCCAGCAGGCGGGACAGGCTTTACGAGCAGTACTTC. Translating it yields CASRRDRLYEQYF.

This clonotype was counted between two and nine times. V usage is TRBV28 and J usage is TRBJ1-2; perhaps TRBD1 as D (5 bases). V gave up 5 bases and J gave up 3 bases, with 10 bases separating them. The CDR3 covers 13 residues. Germline-derived CDR1 and CDR2 are MDHEN and SYDVKM. The CDR3 DNA reads TGTGCCAGCAGTATAGACAGCTACTATGGCTACACCTTC. Translation: CASSIDSYYGYTF.

There are a few counts of this clonotype. J is TRBJ1-1 and V is TRBV5-1; D not certain. In germline, CDR1 is SGHRS, CDR2 YFSETQ. V lost 0 bases and J 1 base, leaving 7 bases between the germline ends. The CDR3 runs to 14 residues. CDR3 nucleotide sequence: TGCGCCAGCAGCTTGGAAGCGGGGAACACTGAAGCTTTCTTT. Its protein product is CASSLEAGNTEAFF.

This clonotype was counted only a few times. At one boundary the junction diverges from the germline segment, which might be a read error. The chain has TRBV20-1 and TRBJ2-5; the D gene is possibly TRBD2 (6 bases). The CDR3 is made up of 12 amino acids. The V gene's germline CDR1 is DFQATT and CDR2 SNEGSKA (reference sequence). CDR3 nucleotides: TGCAGTGCGAGAGGAGGGCGAGAGACCCAGTACTTC. Amino acid sequence: CSARGGRETQYF.

Here the CDR3 DNA reads TGTGCCAGCAGCTTTGAAGGTGAAAGGACAGGGTGGTCCAAAAACATTCAGTACTTC. Its protein is CASSFEGERTGWSKNIQYF. J is TRBJ2-4 and V is TRBV7-2, with 8 bases that match TRBD1. After removal of 3 bases from V and 2 bases from J, the junction contained 15 bases not matched to a gene. The CDR3 loop spans 19 amino acids. CDR1 is SGHTA, CDR2 FQGNSA, per germline.

This sequence joins TRBV6-1 and TRBJ2-2; D is undetermined. The germline V gene encodes CDR1 MNHNS and CDR2 SASEGT. The CDR3 contains 12 residues. V lost 8 bases and J lost 5, with 9 bases in between. For the CDR3, the DNA is TGTGCCAGCGGAAGTATAACCGGGGAGCTGTTTTTT. Amino acids: CASGSITGELFF.

V usage is TRBV7-9 and J usage is TRBJ2-1, with 8 bases aligning to TRBD1. This CDR3 is 12 amino acids long. The germline gives CDR1 SEHNR, CDR2 FQNEAQ (reference sequence). The ends lost 6 bases at V and 14 bases at J; junction bases unmatched: 9. The CDR3 region is CASSPPTTGEFF. The CDR3, as DNA: TGTGCCAGCAGTCCCCCTACGACAGGGGAGTTCTTC.

This clonotype was found many times. This rearrangement joins TRBV7-9 to TRBJ2-1, with D possibly being TRBD2 (6 bases). This CDR3 contains 15 residues. The V gene lost 1 base and the J gene lost 7 bases, with 14 bases spanning the gap. Germline CDR1 is SEHNR and CDR2 is FQNEAQ (reference sequence). The CDR3 sequence is CASSLDDGSWNEQFF. CDR3 DNA sequence: TGTGCCAGCAGCTTAGATGACGGGAGTTGGAATGAGCAGTTCTTC.

The sample holds a few counts of this clonotype. This rearrangement joins TRBV7-9 to TRBJ2-3, with D perhaps TRBD1 (6 bases). Trimming removed 5 bases at V and 0 bases at J, with 9 bases between. The CDR3 contains 14 residues. Germline V lookup: CDR1 SEHNR, CDR2 FQNEAQ (reference sequence). DNA for the CDR3: TGTGCCAGCAGCCGAGGACAGAGCACAGATACGCAGTATTTT. Residues: CASSRGQSTDTQYF.

V and J are TRBV28 and TRBJ2-7; 14 nucleotides align to TRBD2. Germline V lookup: CDR1 MDHEN, CDR2 SYDVKM. The junction had 7 bases not matched to a gene; V was cut back by 10 bases and J by 2 bases. The CDR3 spans 15 residues. The CDR3 DNA reads as TGTGCCACGGGACTAGCGGGGGCCAGTGCCTACGAGCAGTACTTC. Amino acid sequence: CATGLAGASAYEQYF.

This chain uses TRBV12-3 or TRBV12-4 with TRBJ1-1; possible D gene TRBD1, 5 bases. V dropped 5 bases and J dropped 3 bases, with 7 bases sitting between them. The CDR3 consists of 12 residues. The CDR3 here is CASSQGYTEAFF. CDR3 DNA: TGTGCCAGCAGTCAGGGTTACACTGAAGCTTTCTTT.

This chain uses TRBV7-3 with TRBJ1-1; 7 bases are shared with TRBD1. V was clipped by 5 bases and J by 4 bases; unmatched bases: 7. The V gene's germline CDR1 is SGHTA and CDR2 FQGTGA. This CDR3 has 14 residues. The CDR3 nucleotides are TGTGCCAGCAGCCCAAAACAGGGGATCACTGAAGCTTTCTTT. Amino acid sequence: CASSPKQGITEAFF.

This chain links TRBV29-1 with TRBJ1-2; D is perhaps TRBD1 (5 bases). The CDR3 runs 12 residues. Trimming pared 7 bases from V and 8 bases from J, leaving 17 bases between. CDR1 and CDR2 from the germline V gene are SQVTM and ANQGSEA. As DNA, the CDR3 is TGCAGCGGCGTCCGGGACGCTGAGGGCTACACCTTC. Residues: CSGVRDAEGYTF.

This clonotype turned up a few times. The chain combines TRBV29-1 with TRBJ2-3; tentative D call: TRBD1 (5 bases). This CDR3 has 13 amino acids. V was shortened by 4 bases and J by 6 bases, with 14 bases between the two germline ends. CDR1 is SQVTM, CDR2 ANQGSEA, per germline. The CDR3 nucleotides are TGCAGCGTTGGAATGCGACAGAAGGATACGCAGTATTTT. Translating it yields CSVGMRQKDTQYF.

There are many counts of this clonotype. V usage is TRBV12-3 or TRBV12-4 and J usage is TRBJ1-1; D not resolved. The CDR3 spans 16 residues. V was clipped by 7 bases and J by 4 bases, with 22 bases between them. CDR3 sequence (DNA): TGTGCCAGCACCCTCGCTGCGACACGGTGGCGCACTGAAGCTTTCTTT. Amino acid sequence: CASTLAATRWRTEAFF.

For this clonotype: The final CDR3 position lacks the conserved phenylalanine or tryptophan, pointing to a likely read error. The chain has TRBV6-5 and TRBJ2-5, with D tentatively TRBD1 or TRBD2 (5 bases each). The CDR3 runs to 15 residues. V was clipped by 0 bases and J by 4 bases, with 12 bases between them. Germline assignment: CDR1 MNHEY and CDR2 SVGAGI. CDR3 region: CASSYSTLGTETQYY. The CDR3 nucleotides are TGTGCCAGCAGTTACTCGACCCTGGGGACAGAGACCCAGTACTAC.